These 19 T cell receptor beta chains came from one sample sequenced in a study of T cells after yellow fever vaccination. TCRdb redid the calling of the 5' RACE reads with MiXCR, one entry per CDR3 protein. The data contain about 550,000 distinct CDR3 sequences, about 19% of them seen just once; the ten biggest clones take up roughly an eighth. Here the sequenced sample was PBMCs, taken 15 days after the yellow fever booster vaccination. The source of these receptors is a young man who received the YFV17D yellow fever vaccine.

This clonotype came up a few times. The chain uses TRBV5-1 and TRBJ2-7, with a weak D call TRBD2 (6 bases). There are 16 residues in the CDR3. Trimming pared 0 bases from V and 5 bases from J, leaving 18 bases between. Germline values: CDR1 SGHRS, CDR2 YFSETQ. In DNA, the CDR3 is TGCGCCAGCAGCTTGGGCGGGGCATCCTCGGCCCACGAGCAGTACTTC. Translating it yields CASSLGGASSAHEQYF. The full variable domain, rest sourced from reference TRBV5-1 and TRBJ2-7, is KAGVTQTPRYLIKTRGQQVTLSCSPISGHRSVSWYQQTPGQGLQFLFEYFSETQRNKGNFPGRFSGRQFSNSRSEMNVSTLELGDSALYLCASSLGGASSAHEQYFGPGTRLTVT.

The table lists this clonotype with many counts. The chain uses TRBV7-2 and TRBJ2-1; D could derive from TRBD1 or TRBD2 (6 bases each). V was pared by 4 bases and J by 9 bases, with 13 bases between. The CDR3 is 13 amino acids. The germline V gene encodes CDR1 SGHTA and CDR2 FQGNSA. The CDR3 here is CASSSQGRGEQFF. The CDR3 region has the DNA TGTGCCAGCAGCTCCCAGGGGCGGGGTGAGCAGTTCTTC.

This clonotype turned up a few times. The chain has TRBV7-8 and TRBJ2-2; D is unclear. Germline CDR1 and CDR2: SGHVS and FQNEAQ. The CDR3 runs 12 residues. Trimming removed 4 bases from V and 6 bases from J, with 6 bases in between. DNA for the CDR3: TGTGCCAGCAGCTCGTTACCCGGGGAGCTGTTTTTT. Translated, it gives CASSSLPGELFF.

The V gene is TRBV12-3 or TRBV12-4, the J gene TRBJ1-1; TRBD1 is a possible D gene (5 bases). V was cut by 7 bases and J by 6 bases, with 18 bases left in between. The CDR3 covers 14 residues. CDR3 nucleotides: TGTGCCAGCACTCAACACGGGTCGGGGGCTGAAGCTTTCTTT. Translating gives CASTQHGSGAEAFF.

The V call is TRBV20-1, the J call TRBJ2-7, with 9 bases identical to TRBD2. V dropped 3 bases and J dropped 4; count of bases not matched to a gene: 7. The CDR3 length is 14 residues. Germline CDR1 and CDR2: DFQATT and SNEGSKA (reference sequence). CDR3 region: CSASGGRAEYEQYF. In DNA form, the CDR3 reads TGCAGTGCTAGCGGCGGGAGGGCCGAGTACGAGCAGTACTTC.

The chain joins TRBV6-1 to TRBJ1-5, with D unresolved. Germline V CDR1 and CDR2: MNHNS, SASEGT. This CDR3 region has 16 residues. V was pared by 1 base and J by 0 bases, with 10 bases between. Here the CDR3 reads CASSEGPFNSNQPQHF. In DNA form, the CDR3 reads TGTGCCAGCAGTGAAGGACCATTTAATAGCAATCAGCCCCAGCATTTT.

Only a few counts were recorded for this clonotype. The rearrangement uses TRBV5-1 and TRBJ2-2; possibly TRBD2 for D (6 bases). Per germline, CDR1 SGHRS and CDR2 YFSETQ. V shed 7 bases and J shed 2 bases, with 6 bases lying between them. The CDR3 loop spans 12 amino acids. CDR3 protein: CASGTNTGELFF. The CDR3 coding sequence is TGCGCCAGCGGGACTAACACCGGGGAGCTGTTTTTT. Supplemented by reference TRBV5-1 and TRBJ2-2, the full variable domain reads KAGVTQTPRYLIKTRGQQVTLSCSPISGHRSVSWYQQTPGQGLQFLFEYFSETQRNKGNFPGRFSGRQFSNSRSEMNVSTLELGDSALYLCASGTNTGELFFGEGSRLTVL.

The chain recombines TRBV7-2 with TRBJ2-7, with 10 bases matching TRBD2. Losses at the gene ends were 5 bases for V and 0 bases for J; bases not matched to a gene: 4. This CDR3 region has 15 residues. CDR1 and CDR2 (germline): SGHTA, FQGNSA. Here the CDR3 DNA reads TGTGCCAGCAGCCATGCTAGCGGGAGCTCCTACGAGCAGTACTTC. Amino acids: CASSHASGSSYEQYF.

Only a few counts were recorded for this clonotype. The chain employs TRBV11-3 and TRBJ2-1; 10 positions agree with TRBD2. V shed 5 bases, J shed 2 bases, and the junction held 6 bases outside the gene matches. The germline V gene encodes CDR1 SGHNT and CDR2 YENEEA. This CDR3 is 16 amino acids long. The CDR3 loop reads CASSPQLAGAYNEQFF. In DNA form, the CDR3 reads TGTGCCAGCAGCCCCCAGCTAGCGGGAGCCTACAATGAGCAGTTCTTC.

The table lists this clonotype with a few counts. The V call is TRBV27, the J call TRBJ1-4; TRBD1 matches at 8 bases. CDR3 length: 15 amino acids. With 5 bases clipped from V and 5 bases from J, the junction kept 7 bases outside the gene matches. Germline loops: CDR1 MNHEY, CDR2 SMNVEV (reference sequence). In nucleotides, the CDR3 is TGTGCCAGCAGTATCCTGGACAGGGCAAATGAAAAACTGTTTTTT. Protein sequence: CASSILDRANEKLFF.

Here the CDR3 DNA reads TGTGCCAGCAGCTCTCCGGGGGACGAGCAGTACTTC. Protein product: CASSSPGDEQYF. The chain links TRBV6-2 or TRBV6-3 to TRBJ2-7, with D perhaps matching TRBD2 (6 bases). V was clipped by 6 bases and J by 5 bases, with 11 bases between them. Germline CDR1 and CDR2: MNHEY and SVGEGT. The CDR3 runs to 12 residues.

This clonotype came up a few times. The CDR3, as DNA: TGTGCCAGCAGGCAGACAGGCACCGGGGAGCTGTTTTTT. It yields the protein CASRQTGTGELFF. The chain couples TRBV6-1 to TRBJ2-2; a possible D gene is TRBD1 (6 bases). In germline, CDR1 is MNHNS, CDR2 SASEGT. The V and J ends lost 6 bases and 4 bases respectively, with 9 bases between them. This CDR3 has 13 amino acids.

The chain couples TRBV29-1 to TRBJ2-2; TRBD1 matches 9 bases. Germline V CDR1 and CDR2: SQVTM, ANQGSEA. After removal of 8 bases from V and 5 bases from J, the junction contained 6 bases not matched to a gene. The CDR3 runs to 13 residues. The DNA for the CDR3 is TGCAGCTGTGGACAGGGGTTAACCGGGGAGCTGTTTTTT. Protein sequence: CSCGQGLTGELFF.

V gene TRBV11-2 combines with J gene TRBJ2-3, with TRBD2 identical over 11 bases. In germline, CDR1 is SGHAT, CDR2 FQNNGV. The CDR3 has 16 amino acids. V trimming: 6 bases; J trimming: 0 bases; junction bases outside the gene matches: 5. The DNA of the CDR3 is TGTGCCAGCAGTATACTAGCGGGGGCTAGCACAGATACGCAGTATTTT. This translates into CASSILAGASTDTQYF.

J is TRBJ2-2 and V is TRBV15; 12 positions agree with TRBD2. Germline V gene data show CDR1 as LNHNV and CDR2 as YYDKDF (reference sequence). The CDR3 has 18 amino acids. After removal of 3 bases from V and 1 base from J, the junction contained 6 bases not matched to a gene. In DNA form, the CDR3 reads TGTGCCACCAGCAGTGGTCTAGCGGGAGGGAAGAACACCGGGGAGCTGTTTTTT. This codes for CATSSGLAGGKNTGELFF.

This clonotype was seen a few times. This rearrangement joins TRBV9 to TRBJ2-1; D is undetermined. The germline gives CDR1 SGDLS, CDR2 YYNGEE. The CDR3 has 14 amino acids. Trimming pared 8 bases from V and 1 base from J, leaving 13 bases between. CDR3 loop: CASQAGPSYNEQFF. For the CDR3, the DNA is TGTGCCAGTCAAGCCGGGCCATCCTACAATGAGCAGTTCTTC.

This clonotype was observed many times. V usage is TRBV20-1 and J usage is TRBJ2-7; D ambiguous. CDR3 length: 11 residues. Germline lookup yields CDR1 DFQATT and CDR2 SNEGSKA (reference sequence). V lost 5 bases to trimming and J lost 5 bases, with 10 bases between them. CDR3 DNA: TGCAGTGCTCAAGAAGTCCACGAGCAGTACTTC. This gives the protein CSAQEVHEQYF.

This clonotype was counted only a few times. V usage is TRBV6-2 or TRBV6-3 and J usage is TRBJ2-7; 11 nucleotides agree with TRBD1. The CDR3 is made up of 16 amino acids. J gave up 4 bases and V 5 bases, and 10 bases lay outside the gene matches. Germline values: CDR1 MNHEY, CDR2 SVGEGT. The CDR3 here is CASSTPRDRGSYEQYF. CDR3 in DNA: TGTGCCAGCAGTACCCCCCGGGACAGGGGGTCGTACGAGCAGTACTTC.

The rearrangement uses TRBV20-1 and TRBJ2-5; tentative D call: TRBD2 (6 bases). Trimming stripped 3 bases from V and 5 bases from J, with 10 bases between. Per the germline V gene, CDR1 is DFQATT and CDR2 is SNEGSKA (reference sequence). This CDR3 is 12 amino acids long. The CDR3 protein is CSASTGRETQYF. Here the CDR3 DNA reads TGCAGTGCTAGTACGGGGAGGGAGACCCAGTACTTC.